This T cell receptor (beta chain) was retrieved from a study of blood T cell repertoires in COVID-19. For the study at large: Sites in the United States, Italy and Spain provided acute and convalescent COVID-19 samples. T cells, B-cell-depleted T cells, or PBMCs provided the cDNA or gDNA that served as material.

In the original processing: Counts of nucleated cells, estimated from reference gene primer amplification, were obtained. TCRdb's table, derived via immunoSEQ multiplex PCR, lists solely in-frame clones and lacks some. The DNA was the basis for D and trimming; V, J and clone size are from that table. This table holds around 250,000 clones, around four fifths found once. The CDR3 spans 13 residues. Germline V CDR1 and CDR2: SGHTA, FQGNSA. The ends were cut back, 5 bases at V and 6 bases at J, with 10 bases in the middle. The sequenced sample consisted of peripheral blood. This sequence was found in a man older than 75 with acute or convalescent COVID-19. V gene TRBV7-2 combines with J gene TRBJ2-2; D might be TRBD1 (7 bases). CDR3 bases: TGTGCCAGCAGCCCAGGGGGGTCCGGGGAGCTGTTTTTT. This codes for CASSPGGSGELFF.